This T cell receptor (beta chain) was captured in a study of T-cell memory formation after mild COVID-19. Overall study: Clusters of TCRs were largely donor specific. Study-wide points: Clones that contracted clustered mainly in CM and EM if CD4+ and in EMRA if CD8+.

Barcoded TCR alpha and TCR beta cDNA libraries with UMIs came from 5'RACE using constant-segment primers. TCRdb redid the calling of the 5' RACE reads with MiXCR, one entry per CDR3 protein. The sample has 130,000 to 150,000 distinct CDR3 sequences; 15% to 20% are singletons. This clonotype was seen a handful of times. Its antigen is currently unknown. The CDR3 length is 11 residues. The V gene lost 5 bases and the J gene lost 10 bases, with 9 bases spanning the gap. CDR1 is MNHNY, CDR2 SVGAGI, per germline (reference sequence). This sequence joins TRBV6-6 and TRBJ1-5; tentative D call: TRBD1 (5 bases). The clonotype comes from an adult woman who had mild COVID-19 (a few samples of this study predate the infection). Cell type and time point are not known. The sequenced sample was PBMCs or a T cell subset sorted from them (not recorded which). The CDR3 DNA reads as TGTGCCAGCAGTCCAGGGCTCCCCCAGCATTTT. Translating gives CASSPGLPQHF.